Described below is a single TCR beta chain sequence and its context. This sample is drawn from a study of PD-1 blockade in classical Hodgkin lymphoma. Brentuximab vedotin exposure varied among the patients, all of whom had relapsed after autologous stem cell transplantation. CDR1 is LNHDA and CDR2 is SQIVND in the germline V gene (reference sequence). The CDR3 covers 15 residues. Germline trimming cut 1 base from V and 0 bases from J; bases unmatched to any gene: 2. Produced via immunoSEQ multiplex PCR; TCRdb's table is partial and in-frame only. This table holds around 35,000 clones, about 91% found once.

V and J are TRBV19 and TRBJ2-7; 8 bases agree with TRBD2. This receptor was taken from a human donor with classical Hodgkin lymphoma. The starting material was peripheral blood mononuclear cells (PBMCs), obtained before the second cycle of nivolumab. DNA of the CDR3: TGTGCCAGTAGTATAGTTGGGACTAGCTCCTACGAGCAGTACTTC. This codes for CASSIVGTSSYEQYF.